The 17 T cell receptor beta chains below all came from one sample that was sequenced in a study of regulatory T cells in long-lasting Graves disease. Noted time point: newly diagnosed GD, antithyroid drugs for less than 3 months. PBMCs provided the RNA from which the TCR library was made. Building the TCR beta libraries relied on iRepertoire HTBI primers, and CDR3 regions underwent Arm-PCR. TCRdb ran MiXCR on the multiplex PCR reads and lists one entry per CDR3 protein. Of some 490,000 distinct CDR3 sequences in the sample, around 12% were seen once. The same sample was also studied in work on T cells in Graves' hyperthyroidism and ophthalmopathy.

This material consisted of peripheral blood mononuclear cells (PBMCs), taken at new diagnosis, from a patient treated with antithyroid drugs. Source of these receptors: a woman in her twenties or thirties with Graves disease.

The CDR3 sequence is CASSLNLQGARANTEAFF. As DNA, the CDR3 is TGTGCCAGCAGCCTCAATCTACAGGGGGCGAGAGCGAACACTGAAGCTTTCTTT. The chain uses TRBV2 and TRBJ1-1; 9 bases align to TRBD1. V shed 6 bases, J shed 1 base, and the junction held 15 bases outside the gene matches. Germline V gene sequence: CDR1 SNHLY, CDR2 FYNNEI. This CDR3 has 18 amino acids.

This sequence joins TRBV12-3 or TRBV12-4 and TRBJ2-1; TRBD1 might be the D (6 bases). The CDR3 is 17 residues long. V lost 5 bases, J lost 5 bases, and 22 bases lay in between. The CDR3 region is CASSGGQSTGTNNEQFF. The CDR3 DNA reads TGTGCCAGCAGTGGGGGACAATCCACCGGGACGAACAATGAGCAGTTCTTC.

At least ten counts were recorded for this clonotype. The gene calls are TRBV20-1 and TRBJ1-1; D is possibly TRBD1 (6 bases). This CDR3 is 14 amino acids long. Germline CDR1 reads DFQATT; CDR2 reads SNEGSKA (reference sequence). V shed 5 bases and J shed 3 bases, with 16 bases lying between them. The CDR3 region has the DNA TGCAGTGCTCTGGACAGCCTGGGGTACACTGAAGCTTTCTTT. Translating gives CSALDSLGYTEAFF.

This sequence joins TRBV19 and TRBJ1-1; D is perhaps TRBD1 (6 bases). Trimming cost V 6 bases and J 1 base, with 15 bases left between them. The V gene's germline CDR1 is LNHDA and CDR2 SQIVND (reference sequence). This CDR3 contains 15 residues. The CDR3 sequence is CASRILGHSNTEAFF. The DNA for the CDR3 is TGTGCCAGTAGGATTTTGGGACACTCGAACACTGAAGCTTTCTTT.

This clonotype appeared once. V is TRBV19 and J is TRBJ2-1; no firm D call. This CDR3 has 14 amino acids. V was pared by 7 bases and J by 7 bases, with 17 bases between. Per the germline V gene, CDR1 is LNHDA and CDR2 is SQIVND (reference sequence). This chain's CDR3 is CASKPRSSANEQFF. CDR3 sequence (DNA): TGTGCCAGTAAACCTCGTTCGAGTGCGAATGAGCAGTTCTTC. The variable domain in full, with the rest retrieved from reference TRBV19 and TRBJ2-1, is DGGITQSPKYLFRKEGQNVTLSCEQNLNHDAMYWYRQDPGQGLRLIYYSQIVNDFQKGDIAEGYSVSREKKESFPLTVTSAQKNPTAFYLCASKPRSSANEQFFGPGTRLTVL.

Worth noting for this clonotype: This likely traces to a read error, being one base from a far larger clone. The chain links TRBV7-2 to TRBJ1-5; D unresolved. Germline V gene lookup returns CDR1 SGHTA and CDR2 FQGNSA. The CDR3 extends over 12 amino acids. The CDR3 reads CAGSLRDQPQHF. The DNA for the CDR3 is TGTGCCGGCAGCTTAAGGGATCAGCCCCAGCATTTT. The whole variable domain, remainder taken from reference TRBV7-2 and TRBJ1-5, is GAGVSQSPSNKVTEKGKDVELRCDPISGHTALYWYRQSLGQGLEFLIYFQGNSAPDKSGLPSDRFSAERTGGSVSTLTIQRTQQEDSAVYLCAGSLRDQPQHFGDGTRLSIL.

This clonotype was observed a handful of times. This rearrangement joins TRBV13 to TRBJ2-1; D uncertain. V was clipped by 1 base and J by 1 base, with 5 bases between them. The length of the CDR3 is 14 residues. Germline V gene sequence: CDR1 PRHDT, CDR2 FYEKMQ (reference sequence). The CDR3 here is CASSLAESYNEQFF. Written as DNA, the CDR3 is TGTGCCAGCAGCTTAGCGGAGTCCTACAATGAGCAGTTCTTC. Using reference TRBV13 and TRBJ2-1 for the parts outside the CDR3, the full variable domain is AAGVIQSPRHLIKEKRETATLKCYPIPRHDTVYWYQQGPGQDPQFLISFYEKMQSDKGSIPDRFSAQQFSDYHSELNMSSLELGDSALYFCASSLAESYNEQFFGPGTRLTVL.

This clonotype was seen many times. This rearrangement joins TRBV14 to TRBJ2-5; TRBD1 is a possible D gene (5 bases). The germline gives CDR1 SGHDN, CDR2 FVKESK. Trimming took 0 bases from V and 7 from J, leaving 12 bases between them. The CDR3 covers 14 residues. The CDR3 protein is CASSQDSGRGTQYF. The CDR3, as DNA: TGTGCCAGCAGCCAAGACTCCGGAAGGGGGACCCAGTACTTC.

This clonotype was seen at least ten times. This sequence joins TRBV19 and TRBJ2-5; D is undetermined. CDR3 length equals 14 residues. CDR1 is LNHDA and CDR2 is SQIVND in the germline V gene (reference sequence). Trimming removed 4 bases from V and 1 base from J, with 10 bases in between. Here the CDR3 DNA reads TGTGCCAGTAGTAAAAGTGCGCTCCAAGAGACCCAGTACTTC. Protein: CASSKSALQETQYF.

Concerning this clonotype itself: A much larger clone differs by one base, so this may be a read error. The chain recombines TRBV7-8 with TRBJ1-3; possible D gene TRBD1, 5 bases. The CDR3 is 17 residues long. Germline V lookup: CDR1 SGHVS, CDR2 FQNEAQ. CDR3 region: CASGFGRGRGLRNTIYF. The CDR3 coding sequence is TGTGCCAGCGGCTTCGGCCGGGGACGAGGGTTAAGAAACACCATATATTTT.

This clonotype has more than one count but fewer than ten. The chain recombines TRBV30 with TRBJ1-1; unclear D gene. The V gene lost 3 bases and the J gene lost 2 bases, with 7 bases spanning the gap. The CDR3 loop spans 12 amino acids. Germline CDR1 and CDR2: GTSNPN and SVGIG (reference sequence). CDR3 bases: TGTGCCTGGAGGCGGGGTAACACTGAAGCTTTCTTT. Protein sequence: CAWRRGNTEAFF.

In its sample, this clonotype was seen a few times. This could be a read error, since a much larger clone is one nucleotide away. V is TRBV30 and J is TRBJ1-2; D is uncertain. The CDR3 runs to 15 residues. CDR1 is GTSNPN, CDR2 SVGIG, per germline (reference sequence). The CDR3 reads CTWSVPAAANYGYTF. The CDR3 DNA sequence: TGTACCTGGAGTGTACCCGCAGCAGCTAACTATGGCTACACCTTC.

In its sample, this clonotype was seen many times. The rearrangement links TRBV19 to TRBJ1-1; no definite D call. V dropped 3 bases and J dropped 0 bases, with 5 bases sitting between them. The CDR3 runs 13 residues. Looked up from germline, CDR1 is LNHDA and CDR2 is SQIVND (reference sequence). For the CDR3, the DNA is TGTGCCAGTAGTATCCGGATGAACACTGAAGCTTTCTTT. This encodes CASSIRMNTEAFF.

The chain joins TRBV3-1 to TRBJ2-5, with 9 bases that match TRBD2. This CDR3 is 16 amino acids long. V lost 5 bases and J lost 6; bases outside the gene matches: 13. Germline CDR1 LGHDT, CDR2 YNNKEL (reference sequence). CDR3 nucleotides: TGTGCCAGCAGCGATAGCGGGAGAGCTCCTGATCAGACCCAGTACTTC. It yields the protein CASSDSGRAPDQTQYF.

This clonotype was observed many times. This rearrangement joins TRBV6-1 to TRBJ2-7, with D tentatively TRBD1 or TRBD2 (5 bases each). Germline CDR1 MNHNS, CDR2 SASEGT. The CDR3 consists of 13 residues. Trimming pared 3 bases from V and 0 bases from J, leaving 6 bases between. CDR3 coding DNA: TGTGCCAGCAGTGAGGGGGTCTCCTACGAGCAGTACTTC. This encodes CASSEGVSYEQYF.

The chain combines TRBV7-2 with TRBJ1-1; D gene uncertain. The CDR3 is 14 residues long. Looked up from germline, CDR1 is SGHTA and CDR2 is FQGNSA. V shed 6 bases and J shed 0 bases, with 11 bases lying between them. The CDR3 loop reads CASRGNTMNTEAFF. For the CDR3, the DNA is TGTGCCAGCAGGGGAAACACCATGAACACTGAAGCTTTCTTT.

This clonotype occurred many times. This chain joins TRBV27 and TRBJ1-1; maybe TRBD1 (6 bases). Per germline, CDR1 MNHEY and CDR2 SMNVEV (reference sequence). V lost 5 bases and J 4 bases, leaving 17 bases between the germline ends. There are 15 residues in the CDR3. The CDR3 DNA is TGTGCCAGCAGTACCAAGTGGCAGGGGAGCACTGAAGCTTTCTTT. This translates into CASSTKWQGSTEAFF.